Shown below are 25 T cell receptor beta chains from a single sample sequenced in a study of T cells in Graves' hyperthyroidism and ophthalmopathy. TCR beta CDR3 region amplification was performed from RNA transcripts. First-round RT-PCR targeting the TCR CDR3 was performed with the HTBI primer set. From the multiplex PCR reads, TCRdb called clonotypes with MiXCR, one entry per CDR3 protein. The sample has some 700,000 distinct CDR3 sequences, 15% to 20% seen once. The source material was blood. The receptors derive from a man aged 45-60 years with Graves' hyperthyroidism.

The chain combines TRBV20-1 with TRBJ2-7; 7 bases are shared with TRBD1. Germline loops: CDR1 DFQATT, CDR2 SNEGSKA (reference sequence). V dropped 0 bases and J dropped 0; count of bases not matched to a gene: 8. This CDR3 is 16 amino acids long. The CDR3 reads CSARDLVRGPSYEQYF. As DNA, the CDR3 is TGCAGTGCTAGAGATCTGGTGAGGGGGCCCTCCTACGAGCAGTACTTC.

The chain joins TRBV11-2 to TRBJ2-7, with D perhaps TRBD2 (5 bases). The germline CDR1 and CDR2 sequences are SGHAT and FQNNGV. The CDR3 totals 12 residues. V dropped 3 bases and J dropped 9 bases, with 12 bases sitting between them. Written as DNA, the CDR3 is TGTGCCAGCAGCTTCAACCTAGAGGGGCAGTACTTC. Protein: CASSFNLEGQYF.

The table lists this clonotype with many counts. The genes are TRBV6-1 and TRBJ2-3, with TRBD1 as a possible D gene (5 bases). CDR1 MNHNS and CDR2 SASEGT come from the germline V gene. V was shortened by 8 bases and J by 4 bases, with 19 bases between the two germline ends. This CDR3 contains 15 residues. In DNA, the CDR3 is TGTGCCAGCCGCGGAGTCCTCGAACAGGCAGATACGCAGTATTTT. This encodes CASRGVLEQADTQYF.

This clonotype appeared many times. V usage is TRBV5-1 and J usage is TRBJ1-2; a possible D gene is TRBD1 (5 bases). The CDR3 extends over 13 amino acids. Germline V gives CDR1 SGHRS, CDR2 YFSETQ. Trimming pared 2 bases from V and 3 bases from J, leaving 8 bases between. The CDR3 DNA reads TGCGCCAGCAGCTTCCGGGGCGACTATGGCTACACCTTC. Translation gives CASSFRGDYGYTF.

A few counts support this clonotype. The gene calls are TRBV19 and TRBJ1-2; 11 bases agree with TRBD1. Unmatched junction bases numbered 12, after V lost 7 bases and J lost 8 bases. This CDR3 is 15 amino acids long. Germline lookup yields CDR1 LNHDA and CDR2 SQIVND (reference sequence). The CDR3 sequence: CASNNRDRGFEGYTF. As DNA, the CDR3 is TGTGCCAGTAATAACCGGGACAGGGGGTTCGAAGGCTACACCTTC.

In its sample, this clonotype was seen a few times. The CDR3 DNA is TGTGCCAGCAGCCCAGTTCCGAACGGGGAGCTGTTTTTT. Amino acid sequence: CASSPVPNGELFF. The rearrangement links TRBV7-9 to TRBJ2-2; unclear D gene. Germline CDR1 reads SEHNR; CDR2 reads FQNEAQ (reference sequence). The length of the CDR3 is 13 residues. Trimming pared 5 bases from V and 7 bases from J, leaving 11 bases between.

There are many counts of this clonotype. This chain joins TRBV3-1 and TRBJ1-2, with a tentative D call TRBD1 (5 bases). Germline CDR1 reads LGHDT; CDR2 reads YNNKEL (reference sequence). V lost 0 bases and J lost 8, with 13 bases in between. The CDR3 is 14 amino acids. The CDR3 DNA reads TGTGCCAGCAGCCAAGAACGCGGGGGATGGGGCTACACCTTC. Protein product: CASSQERGGWGYTF.

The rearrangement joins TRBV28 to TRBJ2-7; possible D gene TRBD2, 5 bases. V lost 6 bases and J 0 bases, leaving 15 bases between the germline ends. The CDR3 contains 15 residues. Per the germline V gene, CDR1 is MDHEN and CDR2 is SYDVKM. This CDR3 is CASSLPGSDSYEQYF. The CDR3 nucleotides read TGTGCCAGCAGCCTACCGGGGAGCGACTCCTACGAGCAGTACTTC.

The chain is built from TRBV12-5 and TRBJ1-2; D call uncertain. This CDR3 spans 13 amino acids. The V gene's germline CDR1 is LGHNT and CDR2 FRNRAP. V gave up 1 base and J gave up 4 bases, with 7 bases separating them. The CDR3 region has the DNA TGTGCTAGTGGTTTGGCAGAGTCCTATGGCTACACCTTC. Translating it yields CASGLAESYGYTF.

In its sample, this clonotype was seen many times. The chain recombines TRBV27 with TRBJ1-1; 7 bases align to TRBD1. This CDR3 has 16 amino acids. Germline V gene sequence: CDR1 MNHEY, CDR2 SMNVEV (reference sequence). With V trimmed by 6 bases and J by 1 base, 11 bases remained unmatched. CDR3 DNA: TGTGCCAGCAGGACGGACAGGCCATTCCGGAACACTGAAGCTTTCTTT. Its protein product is CASRTDRPFRNTEAFF.

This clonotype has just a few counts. CDR3 DNA: TGTGCCAGCAGCACTCCTCGACAGGGAAATTCGATGAACACTGAAGCTTTCTTT. Amino acid sequence: CASSTPRQGNSMNTEAFF. The gene calls are TRBV11-1 and TRBJ1-1, with TRBD1 identical over 7 bases. The V segment lost 5 bases and the J segment 0 bases; nucleotides outside the gene matches: 15. The germline CDR1 and CDR2 sequences are SGHAT and FQDESV (reference sequence). The length of the CDR3 is 18 residues.

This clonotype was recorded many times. CDR3 protein: CASSQELGVKTQYF. The CDR3 DNA sequence: TGTGCCAGCAGCCAGGAGCTCGGGGTGAAGACGCAGTATTTT. The chain carries TRBV3-1 and TRBJ2-3; a weak D match, TRBD2 (5 bases). Trimming took off 3 bases at V and 9 bases at J, with 16 bases between the two ends. Germline values: CDR1 LGHDT, CDR2 YNNKEL (reference sequence). This CDR3 comprises 14 residues.

The CDR3, as DNA: TGCAGTGCCGGGACTAGCGGGATCTACAATGAGCAGTTCTTC. Protein sequence: CSAGTSGIYNEQFF. The chain employs TRBV20-1 and TRBJ2-1, with 13 bases that match TRBD2. Germline CDR1 reads DFQATT; CDR2 reads SNEGSKA (reference sequence). The CDR3 runs to 14 residues. Trimming removed 6 bases from V and 3 bases from J; junction bases left unmatched: 2.

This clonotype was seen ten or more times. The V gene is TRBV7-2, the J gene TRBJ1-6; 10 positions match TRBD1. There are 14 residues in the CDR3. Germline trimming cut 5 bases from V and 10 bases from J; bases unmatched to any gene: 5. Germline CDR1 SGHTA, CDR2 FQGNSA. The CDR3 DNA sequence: TGTGCCAGCAGCCGACAGGGGGCACGGTCACCCCTCCACTTT. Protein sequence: CASSRQGARSPLHF. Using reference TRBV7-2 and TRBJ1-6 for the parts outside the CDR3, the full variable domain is GAGVSQSPSNKVTEKGKDVELRCDPISGHTALYWYRQSLGQGLEFLIYFQGNSAPDKSGLPSDRFSAERTGGSVSTLTIQRTQQEDSAVYLCASSRQGARSPLHFGNGTRLTVT.

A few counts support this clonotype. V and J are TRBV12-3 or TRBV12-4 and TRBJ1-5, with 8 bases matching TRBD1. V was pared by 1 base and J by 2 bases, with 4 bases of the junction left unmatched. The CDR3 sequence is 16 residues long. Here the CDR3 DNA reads TGTGCCAGCAGTTTAGAAGGGACAGGTCGCAATCAGCCCCAGCATTTT. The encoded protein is CASSLEGTGRNQPQHF.

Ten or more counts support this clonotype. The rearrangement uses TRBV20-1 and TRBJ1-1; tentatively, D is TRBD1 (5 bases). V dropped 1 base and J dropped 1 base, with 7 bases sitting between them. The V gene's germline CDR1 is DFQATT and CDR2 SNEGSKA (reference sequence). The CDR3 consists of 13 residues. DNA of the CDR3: TGCAGTGCTAGAGGACAGACGAACACTGAAGCTTTCTTT. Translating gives CSARGQTNTEAFF.

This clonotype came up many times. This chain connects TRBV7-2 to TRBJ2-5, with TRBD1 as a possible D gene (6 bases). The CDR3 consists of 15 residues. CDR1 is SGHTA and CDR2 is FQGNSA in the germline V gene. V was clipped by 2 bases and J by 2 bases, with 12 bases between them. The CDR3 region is CASSLMQGRQETQYF. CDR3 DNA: TGTGCCAGCAGCTTAATGCAGGGGCGACAAGAGACCCAGTACTTC.

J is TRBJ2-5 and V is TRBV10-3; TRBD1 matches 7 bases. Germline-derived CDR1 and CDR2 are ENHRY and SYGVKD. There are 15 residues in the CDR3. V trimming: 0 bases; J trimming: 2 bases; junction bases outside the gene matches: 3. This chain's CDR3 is CAISESGQSQETQYF. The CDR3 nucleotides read TGTGCCATCAGTGAGTCGGGACAGAGTCAAGAGACCCAGTACTTC.

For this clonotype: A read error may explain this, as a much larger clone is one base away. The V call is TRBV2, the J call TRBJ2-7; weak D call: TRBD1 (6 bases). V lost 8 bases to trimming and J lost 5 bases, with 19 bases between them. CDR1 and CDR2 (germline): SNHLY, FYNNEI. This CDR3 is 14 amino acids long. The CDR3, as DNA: TGTGCCAGCGTGTGGGGGCGGCACAAGGACGAGCAGTACTTC. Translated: CASVWGRHKDEQYF. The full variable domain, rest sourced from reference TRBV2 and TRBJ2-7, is EPEVTQTPSHQVTQMGQEVILRCVPISNHLYFYWYRQILGQKVEFLVSFYNNEISEKSEIFDDQFSVERPDGSNFTLKIRSTKLEDSAMYFCASVWGRHKDEQYFGPGTRLTVT.

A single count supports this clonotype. CDR3 in amino acids: CASSVGRGGSYNEQFF. DNA of the CDR3: TGTGCCAGCAGCGTAGGAAGAGGGGGCTCCTACAATGAGCAGTTCTTC. The rearrangement joins TRBV9 to TRBJ2-1; perhaps TRBD1 as D (6 bases). Between the trimmed V and J ends, which lost 0 bases and 0 bases, there was a span of 10 bases. Germline V gene data show CDR1 as SGDLS and CDR2 as YYNGEE. CDR3 length equals 16 residues.

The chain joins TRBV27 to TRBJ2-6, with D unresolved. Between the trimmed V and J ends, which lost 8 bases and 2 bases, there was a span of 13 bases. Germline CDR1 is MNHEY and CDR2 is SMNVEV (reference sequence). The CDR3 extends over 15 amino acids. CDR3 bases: TGTGCCAGCGCACCAATAGCTCCTGGGGCCAACGTCCTGACTTTC. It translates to CASAPIAPGANVLTF.

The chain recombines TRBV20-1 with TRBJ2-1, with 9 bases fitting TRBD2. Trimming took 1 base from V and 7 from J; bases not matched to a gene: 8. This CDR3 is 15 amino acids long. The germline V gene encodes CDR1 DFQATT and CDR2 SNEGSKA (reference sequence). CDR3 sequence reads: CSARVGLATLNEQFF. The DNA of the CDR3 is TGCAGTGCTAGAGTGGGACTAGCAACTCTGAATGAGCAGTTCTTC.

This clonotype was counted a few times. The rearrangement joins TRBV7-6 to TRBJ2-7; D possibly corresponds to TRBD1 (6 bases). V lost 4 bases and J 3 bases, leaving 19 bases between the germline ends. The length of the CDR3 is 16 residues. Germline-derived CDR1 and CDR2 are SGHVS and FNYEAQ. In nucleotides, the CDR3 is TGTGCCAGCAGCTCCGAAATGGACAGAGCGTTCTACGAGCAGTACTTC. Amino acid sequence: CASSSEMDRAFYEQYF.

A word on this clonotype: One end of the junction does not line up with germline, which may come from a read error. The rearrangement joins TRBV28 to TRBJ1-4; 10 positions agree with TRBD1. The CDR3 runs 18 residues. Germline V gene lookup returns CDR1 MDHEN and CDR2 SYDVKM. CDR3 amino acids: CASSDIGTGEKANEKLVF. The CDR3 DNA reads TGTGCCAGCAGTGACATCGGGACAGGGGAGAAGGCTAATGAAAAACTGGTTTTT.

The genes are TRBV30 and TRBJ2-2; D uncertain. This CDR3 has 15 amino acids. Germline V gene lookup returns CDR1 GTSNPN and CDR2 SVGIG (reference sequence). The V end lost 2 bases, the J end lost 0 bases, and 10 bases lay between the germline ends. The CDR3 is CAWSWRPPNTGELFF. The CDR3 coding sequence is TGTGCCTGGAGTTGGCGGCCACCGAACACCGGGGAGCTGTTTTTT.